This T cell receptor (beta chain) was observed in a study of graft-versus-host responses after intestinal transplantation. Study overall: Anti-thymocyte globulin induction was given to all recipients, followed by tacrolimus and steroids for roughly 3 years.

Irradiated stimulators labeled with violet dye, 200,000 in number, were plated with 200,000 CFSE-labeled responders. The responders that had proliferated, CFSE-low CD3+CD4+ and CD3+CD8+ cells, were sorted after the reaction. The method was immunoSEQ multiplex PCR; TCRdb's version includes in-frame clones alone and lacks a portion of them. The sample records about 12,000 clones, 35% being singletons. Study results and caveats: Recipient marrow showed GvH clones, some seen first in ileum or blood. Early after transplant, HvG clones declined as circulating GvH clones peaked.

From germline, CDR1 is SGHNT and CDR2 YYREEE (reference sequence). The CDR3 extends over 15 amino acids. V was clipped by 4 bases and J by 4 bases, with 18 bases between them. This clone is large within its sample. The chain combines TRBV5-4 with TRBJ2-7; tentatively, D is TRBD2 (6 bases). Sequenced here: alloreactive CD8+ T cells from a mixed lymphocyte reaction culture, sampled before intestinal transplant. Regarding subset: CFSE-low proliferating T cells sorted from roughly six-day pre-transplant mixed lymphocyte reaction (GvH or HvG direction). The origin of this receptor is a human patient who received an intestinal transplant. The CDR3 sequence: CASSPEEGWGYEQYF. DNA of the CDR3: TGTGCCAGCAGCCCAGAGGAGGGCTGGGGATACGAGCAGTACTTC.